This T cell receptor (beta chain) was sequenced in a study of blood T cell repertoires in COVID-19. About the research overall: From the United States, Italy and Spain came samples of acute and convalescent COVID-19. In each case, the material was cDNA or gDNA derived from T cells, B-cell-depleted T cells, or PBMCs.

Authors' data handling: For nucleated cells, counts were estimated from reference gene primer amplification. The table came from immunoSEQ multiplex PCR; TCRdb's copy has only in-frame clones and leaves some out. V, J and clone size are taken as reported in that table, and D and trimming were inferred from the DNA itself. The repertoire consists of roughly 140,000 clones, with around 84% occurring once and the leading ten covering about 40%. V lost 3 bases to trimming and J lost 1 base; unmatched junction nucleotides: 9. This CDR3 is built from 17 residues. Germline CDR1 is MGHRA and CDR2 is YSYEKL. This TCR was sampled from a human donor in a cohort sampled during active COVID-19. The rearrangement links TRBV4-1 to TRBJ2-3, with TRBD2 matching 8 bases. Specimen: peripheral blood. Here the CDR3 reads CASSHPIGSGGTDTQYF. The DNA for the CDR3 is TGCGCCAGCAGCCACCCTATCGGTAGCGGGGGCACAGATACGCAGTATTTT.